Listed below are T cell receptor beta chains from one sample, sequenced in a study of T-cell reconstitution after alpha-beta-depleted transplantation in children. MiXCR was run by TCRdb on the PCR reads, yielding one entry per CDR3 protein. The table records approximately 83,000 distinct CDR3 sequences, 10% to 15% of them present only once. The sample in question was PBMCs from the stem cell graft donor, obtained from the stem cell graft. All receptors come from a human donor who donated a stem cell graft to a child with inherited bone marrow failure. Each CDR3 is given with its conserved first and last residue. The D gene is left open where the match is weak. Size is omitted from some rows. Given values are once, few, many or a class for expanded clones.

many | TRBJ2-7 | NA | TRBV7-2 | CASSWTPTYEQYF | TGTGCCAGCAGCTGGACGCCAACCTACGAGCAGTACTTC
many | TRBJ2-7 | TRBD1 | TRBV7-9 | CASSPGQGTYEQYF | TGTGCCAGCAGCCCGGGACAGGGCACCTACGAGCAGTACTTC
many | TRBJ1-1 | NA | TRBV7-3 | CASSLTGELTEAFF | TGTGCCAGCAGCTTAACGGGGGAATTAACTGAAGCTTTCTTT
NA | TRBJ2-1 | NA | TRBV10-3 | CAIRHRESSYNEQFF | TGTGCCATCAGACACAGGGAAAGCTCCTACAATGAGCAGTTCTTC
many | TRBJ2-7 | NA | TRBV20-1 | CSAEGSGTGEQYF | TGCAGTGCTGAGGGTAGCGGGACAGGGGAGCAGTACTTC
few | TRBJ1-4 | NA | TRBV19 | CASRSTALPEKLFF | TGTGCCAGTAGGTCAACAGCCCTACCTGAAAAACTGTTTTTT
many | TRBJ2-6 | NA | TRBV12-3/TRBV12-4 | CASSFSQVLAGANVLTF | TGTGCCAGCAGTTTTTCCCAGGTCTTAGCTGGGGCCAACGTCCTGACTTTC
NA | TRBJ2-6 | NA | TRBV6-2/TRBV6-3 | CAIRDSGANVLTF | TGTGCCATCCGGGACTCTGGGGCCAACGTCCTGACTTTC
NA | TRBJ1-2 | NA | TRBV3-1 | CASSRSGRGGYTF | TGTGCCAGCAGCCGAAGTGGGCGCGGGGGCTACACCTTC
few | TRBJ1-1 | TRBD1 | TRBV10-1 | CANTGTGLTEAFF | TGCGCCAACACCGGGACAGGGTTAACTGAAGCTTTCTTT
many | TRBJ2-2 | TRBD2 | TRBV13 | CASSSTSASRNTGELFF | TGTGCCAGCAGCTCGACTAGCGCCTCGCGAAACACCGGGGAGCTGTTTTTT
NA | TRBJ2-5 | NA | TRBV20-1 | CSAGGASFWRETQYF | TGCAGTGCTGGGGGGGCTAGCTTTTGGAGGGAGACCCAGTACTTC
many | TRBJ1-1 | NA | TRBV5-1 | CASSLYGVNTEAFF | TGCGCCAGCAGCTTGTACGGGGTGAACACTGAAGCTTTCTTT
many | TRBJ1-2 | TRBD1 | TRBV5-1 | CASSSGQGYQNGGYTF | TGCGCCAGCAGCTCCGGACAGGGATATCAAAACGGTGGCTACACCTTC
few | TRBJ2-5 | NA | TRBV5-1 | CASCERVAGETQYF | TGCGCCAGCTGCGAACGGGTTGCTGGAGAGACCCAGTACTTC
many | TRBJ2-7 | NA | TRBV27 | CASGRYRGYEQYF | TGTGCCAGCGGGCGTTACCGGGGCTACGAGCAGTACTTC
many | TRBJ2-2 | TRBD1 | TRBV15 | CATSNRQGSGTGELFF | TGTGCCACCAGCAATCGACAGGGGTCCGGCACCGGGGAGCTGTTTTTT
few | TRBJ2-3 | NA | TRBV14 | CASSQGGVNTQYF | TGTGCCAGCAGCCAAGGAGGGGTCAATACGCAGTATTTT
many | TRBJ2-1 | TRBD2 | TRBV7-9 | CASSPGLAGNEQFF | TGTGCCAGCAGCCCGGGACTAGCGGGGAATGAGCAGTTCTTC
many | TRBJ1-1 | TRBD1 | TRBV4-2 | CASSHVPGQGMGNTEAFF | TGTGCCAGCAGCCATGTCCCGGGACAGGGGATGGGGAACACTGAAGCTTTCTTT
many | TRBJ2-3 | NA | TRBV20-1 | CSASKGIPDTQYF | TGCAGTGCTAGCAAGGGGATCCCAGATACGCAGTATTTT
many | TRBJ2-5 | TRBD2 | TRBV7-2 | CASSLVVAGGETQYF | TGTGCCAGCAGCTTAGTAGTAGCGGGGGGCGAGACCCAGTACTTC
many | TRBJ2-2 | TRBD2 | TRBV7-9 | CASSRGVGTGELFF | TGTGCCAGCAGCCGGGGGGTCGGCACCGGGGAGCTGTTTTTT
many | TRBJ1-6 | NA | TRBV27 | CASSFQEHSPLHF | TGTGCCAGCAGTTTTCAGGAACATTCACCCCTCCACTTT
many | TRBJ2-7 | NA | TRBV28 | CASSLNEQYF | TGTGCCAGCAGTTTGAACGAGCAGTACTTC
NA | TRBJ2-2 | NA | TRBV5-1 | CASSLVFLGGELFF | TGCGCCAGCAGCTTGGTCTTCCTCGGCGGGGAGCTGTTTTTT
few | TRBJ2-1 | TRBD1 | TRBV7-3 | CASSSPGTGGHNEQFF | TGTGCCAGCAGCTCCCCCGGGACAGGGGGCCACAATGAGCAGTTCTTC
many | TRBJ1-4 | TRBD1 | TRBV29-1 | CSVGTGETEKLFF | TGCAGCGTTGGGACAGGGGAAACCGAAAAACTGTTTTTT
many | TRBJ1-1 | NA | TRBV7-2 | CASSSGHANTEAFF | TGTGCCAGCAGCTCGGGACACGCGAACACTGAAGCTTTCTTT
NA | TRBJ2-1 | NA | TRBV28 | CASSPGQNEQFF | TGTGCCAGCAGCCCCGGACAGAATGAGCAGTTCTTC
NA | TRBJ2-1 | NA | TRBV4-1 | CASSPDPAFNEQFF | TGCGCCAGCAGCCCGGATCCCGCTTTCAATGAGCAGTTCTTC
many | TRBJ2-1 | TRBD2 | TRBV7-2 | CASSLLSGGLYNEQFF | TGTGCCAGCAGCTTACTCTCGGGGGGGCTTTACAATGAGCAGTTCTTC
many | TRBJ2-7 | TRBD2 | TRBV7-9 | CASSRPQREEQYF | TGTGCCAGCAGCCGACCTCAGCGGGAGGAGCAGTACTTC
many | TRBJ1-6 | TRBD1 | TRBV4-1 | CASSQVGQAMKDSPLHF | TGCGCCAGCAGCCAAGTGGGACAGGCTATGAAGGATTCACCCCTCCACTTT
few | TRBJ2-1 | NA | TRBV27 | CASSLYGQNNEQFF | TGTGCCAGCAGTTTATACGGCCAGAACAATGAGCAGTTCTTC
many | TRBJ2-2 | TRBD1 | TRBV7-9 | CASSSYHRDRGGRLFF | TGTGCCAGCAGCTCTTATCACCGGGACAGGGGAGGTCGGCTGTTTTTT
many | TRBJ2-1 | NA | TRBV10-3 | CAISVGAAEQFF | TGTGCCATCAGCGTAGGGGCGGCTGAGCAGTTCTTC
many | TRBJ2-3 | TRBD1 | TRBV7-2 | CASSSRDSQYTDTQYF | TGTGCCAGCAGCTCCCGGGACAGCCAGTACACAGATACGCAGTATTTT
many | TRBJ2-7 | NA | TRBV15 | CATSRGGREQYF | TGTGCCACCAGCAGAGGGGGGCGCGAGCAGTACTTC
many | TRBJ2-5 | TRBD2 | TRBV7-9 | CASSPRLAEKETQYF | TGTGCCAGCAGTCCCAGACTAGCGGAAAAAGAGACCCAGTACTTC
many | TRBJ2-7 | NA | TRBV5-1 | CASSLAGVPQSYEQYF | TGCGCCAGCAGCTTGGCTGGGGTGCCGCAAAGCTACGAGCAGTACTTC
many | TRBJ2-3 | NA | TRBV7-6 | CASSLAGADTDTQYF | TGTGCCAGCAGCCTTGCTGGGGCGGACACAGATACGCAGTATTTT
once | TRBJ2-7 | NA | TRBV10-3 | CVIGGTAPYEQYF | TGTGTCATCGGGGGGACAGCCCCCTACGAGCAGTACTTC
many | TRBJ2-6 | TRBD2 | TRBV4-3 | CASSQDPSGSTTGANVLTF | TGCGCCAGCAGCCAAGATCCTAGCGGGAGTACTACGGGGGCCAACGTCCTGACTTTC
many | TRBJ2-1 | TRBD2 | TRBV24-1 | CATSDTGTSGYNEQFF | TGTGCCACCAGTGATACCGGGACTAGCGGGTACAATGAGCAGTTCTTC
few | TRBJ2-2 | NA | TRBV29-1 | CSVVGQLNTGELFF | TGCAGCGTTGTTGGGCAGCTGAACACCGGGGAGCTGTTTTTT
many | TRBJ1-5 | NA | TRBV29-1 | CSVCQPQHF | TGCAGCGTTTGTCAGCCCCAGCATTTT
many | TRBJ2-2 | NA | TRBV9 | CASSEFYGTGELFF | TGTGCCAGCAGCGAGTTTTACGGCACCGGGGAGCTGTTTTTT
NA | TRBJ2-1 | NA | TRBV7-8 | CASRLGWQGPYNEQFF | TGTGCCAGCAGATTGGGGTGGCAGGGCCCCTACAATGAGCAGTTCTTC
many | TRBJ1-2 | NA | TRBV19 | CASSIDGVYGYTF | TGTGCCAGTAGTATAGATGGAGTCTATGGCTACACCTTC
few | TRBJ1-1 | NA | TRBV6-5 | CASRLRGMNTEAFF | TGTGCCAGCAGATTGCGGGGGATGAACACTGAAGCTTTCTTT
many | TRBJ2-5 | NA | TRBV4-3 | CASSQDSYKGETQYF | TGCGCCAGCAGCCAAGATAGTTATAAAGGGGAGACCCAGTACTTC
few | TRBJ2-5 | NA | TRBV5-1 | CASTSRPVTVQQQETQYF | TGCGCCAGCACGTCTCGACCGGTCACTGTCCAACAACAAGAGACCCAGTACTTC
many | TRBJ2-7 | NA | TRBV30 | CAWVPADAYEQYF | TGTGCCTGGGTACCTGCGGACGCCTACGAGCAGTACTTC
NA | TRBJ1-5 | NA | TRBV7-2 | CASSLRQANQPQHF | TGTGCCAGCAGCTTACGACAGGCCAATCAGCCCCAGCATTTT